The clone carrying this TCR beta chain has just a few counts. The antigen remains undetermined. This specimen belongs to a study of CD8+CD57+ T cells in acquired aplastic anemia. The wider study: The average for DNA from sorted CD4+ and CD8+ cells was around 3.5 ug.

Whole-study findings and limits: Patients and controls had in common twenty-nine CD8+ CDR3 sequences. Significant differences in CD8+ Simpson's diversity were not observed between patients and controls.

This CDR3 is built from 10 residues. The germline gives CDR1 SGHVS, CDR2 FNYEAQ. Trimming shortened V by 11 bases and J by 5 bases, and 10 bases separated the two germline ends. Genomic DNA templated the TCR beta VDJ and CDR3 profiling. MiXCR, applied by TCRdb to the reads, yields one record per CDR3 protein. This table has about 150,000 distinct CDR3 sequences, about 48% appearing once. CD8+CD57+ cell expansion, shown by flow cytometry, had occurred in the patients selected for sequencing. Prior therapy had not been administered to any patient at the time of blood sampling. This receptor was obtained from a human donor with aplastic anemia. The chain employs TRBV7-6 and TRBJ2-7; D gene ambiguous. The material sequenced was sorted CD4+, CD8+, or CD8+CD57+ T cells (not recorded which) from PBMCs. CDR3 bases: TGTGCCGACGGATCTAACGAGCAGTACTTC. It encodes CADGSNEQYF.